This note documents a single T cell receptor beta chain sequence. Its antigen is still unknown. There are no base qualities to consult, and no much larger clone falls within one base. This specimen belongs to a study of blood T cell dynamics during melanoma immunotherapy (TCRdb year 2020). In the study overall: The patients had metastatic melanoma and were given first-line pembrolizumab or nivolumab plus ipilimumab as standard of care in the United Kingdom. To find early correlates of response, peripheral T cell receptor repertoires were profiled in metastatic melanoma patients before and after one cycle of checkpoint inhibitor therapy. Consecutive patients formed a training cohort, and a further independent group of patients from the same centre was pooled into an external validation set. What the work shows at the level of the full study, not this receptor alone: Whether the T cell clones behind the repertoire changes were melanoma-specific or instead reflected general immune activation was something the study could not determine. The relatively small sample size was recognized as a factor that could limit how well the results generalize. Patients who later achieved disease control showed a bifurcated PBMC repertoire reorganization at W3, with increased clonality or increased diversity, unlike progressors.

Including cysteine and phenylalanine, the CDR3 has 13 amino acids. The kept DNA is CDR3 alone, 39 bases in frame from the first base. CDR1 is given as MDHEN and CDR2 as SYDVKM, both from the germline V gene. The junction carries 7 bases between V and J, which are trimmed by 2 bases and 5 bases respectively. Every bulk PBMC sample had a fixed 350 ng of DNA loaded. The immunoSEQ TCRb Assay kit was used according to manufacturer instructions to amplify TCR beta CDR3 sequences from genomic DNA. The KAPA Library Quantification Kit for Illumina platforms was used to quantify pooled libraries by qPCR. Pooled libraries were sequenced on an Illumina NextSeq 500, clustered at roughly 0.55-1.2 pM. The authors processed their data as follows. The TCR data were analyzed using immunoSEQ ANALYZER and the R LymphoSeq package. A rearrangement efficiency score was calculated as productive divided by the sum of productive and non-productive CDR3 sequences. Clonality was assessed using the Gini coefficient and diversity using the Renyi index at alpha=1, with pairwise comparisons between timepoints within each patient. Clonal relatedness, based on an edit distance of 3, and repertoire similarity, based on the Bhattacharyya coefficient, were both computed in LymphoSeq. To classify response, a linear discriminant analysis based on week-3 changes in clonality and diversity was built with the R MASS and caret packages. TCRdb took over this immuneACCESS table, retaining in-frame rearrangements with V and J assigned. Such tables are incomplete; in checked studies, under half of the missing clones stem from an unresolved V gene, and the remainder is unexplained. V and J calls and clone size come straight from that table; D and trimming were deduced from the DNA. The sample data list 8,000 to 10,000 clones, and about 90% of these were observed just once. The top ten clonotypes cover approximately 30% of the sample.

The time point label, read with the paper, signifies: pre-treatment baseline. Blood samples were taken at two points: before treatment (T0) and at week 3 (W3), which came after the first cycle of checkpoint blockade. Except for two patients with rapid clinical progression, response was assessed 12 weeks after the first infusion by RECIST 1.1; disease control meant complete response, partial response or stable disease. Patients with prior systemic cancer treatment, concomitant immunosuppressant therapy or synchronous other active malignancies were excluded. TCR beta was sequenced in both bulk PBMC and plasma cell-free DNA in order to track circulating cells as well as T cell turnover. Lymphoprep and SepMate tubes were used to isolate PBMC from blood, and red cell lysis was then performed. QIAamp DNA Blood Mini kits were used to extract DNA from both PBMC and sorted T cell subsets.

This sample comprised blood, obtained from a patient treated with checkpoint blockade. The sequence was obtained from a human donor with melanoma. The chain is assembled from TRBV28 and TRBJ2-1; the D gene is possibly TRBD1, with 5 bases matching. The bases are TGTGCCAGCAGTTTAGGGGCAAACAATGAGCAGTTCTTC. Translated, this is CASSLGANNEQFF.